The 16 T cell receptor beta chains in this list originate from one sample, sequenced in a study of cytomegalovirus exposure and HLA in healthy donors. In the PCR, 60 Vbeta and 13 Jbeta primers were used. Produced via immunoSEQ multiplex PCR; TCRdb's table is partial and in-frame only. This sample has roughly 120,000 clones, with approximately 85% found just once. The sequencing input was PBMCs. These receptors originate from a male donor in good health and CMV-seropositive.

This chain connects TRBV11-2 to TRBJ1-4; no reliable D call. V was cut by 3 bases and J by 5 bases, with 10 bases left in between. The CDR3 is 14 residues long. Germline V gene data show CDR1 as SGHAT and CDR2 as FQNNGV. The CDR3 region has the DNA TGTGCCAGCAGCTTGGAGTTAGCGAATGAAAAACTGTTTTTT. It codes for CASSLELANEKLFF. The entire variable domain, with the rest obtained from reference TRBV11-2 and TRBJ1-4, is as follows: EAGVAQSPRYKIIEKRQSVAFWCNPISGHATLYWYQQILGQGPKLLIQFQNNGVVDDSQLPKDRFSAERLKGVDSTLKIQPAKLEDSAVYLCASSLELANEKLFFGSGTQLSVL.

This chain uses TRBV6-1 with TRBJ1-1, with TRBD1 identical over 8 bases. CDR1 is MNHNS and CDR2 is SASEGT in the germline V gene. CDR3 length: 15 amino acids. V trimming: 7 bases; J trimming: 0 bases; junction bases outside the gene matches: 7. The CDR3 region is CASTTQTGVNTEAFF. The CDR3 nucleotides read TGTGCCAGCACCACTCAGACAGGGGTGAACACTGAAGCTTTCTTT.

The rearrangement uses TRBV6-5 and TRBJ1-5, with 10 bases aligning to TRBD1. With 6 bases clipped from V and 7 bases from J, the junction kept 9 bases outside the gene matches. Germline V gives CDR1 MNHEY, CDR2 SVGAGI. The CDR3 contains 15 residues. The CDR3 coding sequence is TGTGCCAGCAGCCCATGGACAGGGGGTAGGCAGCCCCAGCATTTT. This gives the protein CASSPWTGGRQPQHF.

The J gene is TRBJ1-5, the V gene TRBV4-1; maybe TRBD1 (6 bases). Germline CDR1 reads MGHRA; CDR2 reads YSYEKL. Trimming took 4 bases from V and 5 from J, leaving 12 bases between them. This CDR3 region has 14 residues. DNA for the CDR3: TGCGCCAGCAGCCTGGCCCCAGGGGATCAGCCCCAGCATTTT. Translation: CASSLAPGDQPQHF.

The chain couples TRBV13 to TRBJ2-1; 9 bases match TRBD2. With V trimmed by 5 bases and J by 7 bases, 6 bases remained unmatched. The germline V gene has CDR1 PRHDT and CDR2 FYEKMQ (reference sequence). There are 14 residues in the CDR3. DNA for the CDR3: TGTGCCAGCAGCCCAGCGGGAGGTCGGAATGAGCAGTTCTTC. This translates into CASSPAGGRNEQFF.

This clone was recorded once. The chain links TRBV28 to TRBJ2-7; D uncertain. There are 13 residues in the CDR3. Germline V gene data show CDR1 as MDHEN and CDR2 as SYDVKM. Deletions cut 2 bases from V and 4 bases from J, with 9 bases between. The CDR3 DNA follows: TGTGCCAGCAGTTTACTCCGGCGGTACGAGCAGTACTTC. Residues: CASSLLRRYEQYF.

J is TRBJ2-6 and V is TRBV4-3; D remains ambiguous. This CDR3 has 17 residues. Germline values: CDR1 LGHNA, CDR2 YSLEER. V was pared by 0 bases and J by 4 bases, with 13 bases between. The DNA of the CDR3 is TGCGCCAGCAGCCAAGATTATCGGGTTTCGGGGGCCAACGTCCTGACTTTC. Amino acids: CASSQDYRVSGANVLTF.

This clone occurred a few times. Mismatch with germline at one junction end may stem from a read error. CDR3 amino acids: CASSLDRGTNTGELFF. CDR3 DNA sequence: TGTGCTAGCAGCTTGGACAGGGGGACAAACACCGGGGAGCTGTTTTTT. This rearrangement joins TRBV7-7 to TRBJ2-2, with TRBD1 matching 10 bases. Germline loops: CDR1 SSHAT, CDR2 FNYEAQ (reference sequence). The CDR3 contains 16 residues.

The chain combines TRBV20-1 with TRBJ2-2; no definite D call. The CDR3 sequence is 11 residues long. Germline CDR1 is DFQATT and CDR2 is SNEGSKA (reference sequence). The V gene lost 6 bases and the J gene lost 8 bases, with 10 bases spanning the gap. The CDR3 spells CSAPTEGELFF. The CDR3, as DNA: TGCAGTGCCCCTACAGAGGGGGAGCTGTTTTTT.

The chain links TRBV6-5 to TRBJ2-7; TRBD1 might be the D (6 bases). Per germline, CDR1 MNHEY and CDR2 SVGAGI. Trimming cost V 5 bases and J 2 bases, with 13 bases left between them. CDR3 length: 14 residues. Written as DNA, the CDR3 is TGTGCCAGCAGTCAAACGGGACATACCTACGAGCAGTACTTC. Protein: CASSQTGHTYEQYF.

The rearrangement joins TRBV4-1 to TRBJ2-1; D ambiguous. The CDR3 runs to 17 residues. The V gene lost 4 bases and the J gene lost 2 bases, with 18 bases spanning the gap. Germline V gene data show CDR1 as MGHRA and CDR2 as YSYEKL. As DNA, the CDR3 is TGCGCCAGCAGCCCACACTACCTTTCGACCCCCTACAATGAGCAGTTCTTC. This codes for CASSPHYLSTPYNEQFF.

V gene TRBV11-3 combines with J gene TRBJ2-3, with D possibly matching TRBD2 (6 bases). The germline CDR1 and CDR2 sequences are SGHNT and YENEEA. Between the trimmed V and J ends, which lost 3 bases and 8 bases, there was a span of 12 bases. CDR3 length equals 13 residues. The chain's CDR3 is CASSFSGRGTQYF. CDR3 nucleotides: TGTGCCAGCAGCTTCTCGGGGCGGGGTACGCAGTATTTT.

The chain carries TRBV18 and TRBJ2-7; 8 bases are a match to TRBD2. V shed 9 bases and J 6 bases; nucleotides not matched to a gene: 4. Per germline, CDR1 KGHSH and CDR2 LQKENI. The CDR3 totals 11 residues. The CDR3 spells CASLSGGEQYF. The DNA for the CDR3 is TGTGCCAGTTTGAGCGGGGGCGAGCAGTACTTC.

V usage is TRBV6-1 and J usage is TRBJ1-5; the D gene is possibly TRBD1 (6 bases). Germline V gene data show CDR1 as MNHNS and CDR2 as SASEGT. Trimming removed 3 bases at V and 0 bases at J, with 12 bases between. The CDR3 runs to 16 residues. In DNA form, the CDR3 reads TGTGCCAGCAGTGAGCTTACAGGGTATAGCAATCAGCCCCAGCATTTT. Translating it yields CASSELTGYSNQPQHF.

The chain is built from TRBV19 and TRBJ2-7, with TRBD2 matching 12 bases. Germline V gives CDR1 LNHDA, CDR2 SQIVND (reference sequence). The ends lost 4 bases at V and 2 bases at J; junction bases unmatched: 6. The CDR3 has 16 residues. CDR3 sequence (DNA): TGTGCCAGTAGTAGGAGGGGACTAGCGGGTACCTACGAGCAGTACTTC. The encoded protein is CASSRRGLAGTYEQYF.

The rearrangement uses TRBV18 and TRBJ2-7, with TRBD1 matching 7 bases. Germline CDR1 reads KGHSH; CDR2 reads LQKENI. This CDR3 has 16 residues. J was trimmed by 0 bases and V by 2 bases; bases with no gene match: 7. The CDR3 spells CASSPSKGQISYEQYF. CDR3 bases: TGTGCCAGCTCACCATCGAAGGGACAGATCTCCTACGAGCAGTACTTC.